This TCR beta chain was captured by sequencing in a study of blood T cell repertoires in COVID-19. Study context: PBMCs, B-cell-depleted T cells, or T cells were the source of the cDNA or gDNA that made up the material.

The assay was immunoSEQ multiplex PCR, and TCRdb's table has in-frame clones only and misses some. The table records about 120,000 clones, around 91% of them present only once. The J segment lost 1 base and the V segment lost 5 bases, leaving 7 bases of the junction unmatched. This CDR3 region has 15 residues. CDR1 and CDR2 (germline): MNHEY, SVGEGT. Seattle-derived patients entered the study during active infection and were followed longitudinally. This TCR derives from a woman aged 55-69 years with COVID-19, enrolled during active disease. Sequenced: peripheral blood. V usage is TRBV6-2 or TRBV6-3 and J usage is TRBJ1-1; 7 bases map to TRBD1. The CDR3 DNA is TGTGCCAGCAGTCCGAGGACAGGCACGAACACTGAAGCTTTCTTT. It codes for CASSPRTGTNTEAFF.